The rows below give T cell receptor beta chains drawn from one sample of a study of blood T cell repertoires in COVID-19. Only in-frame clones appear in the TCRdb table, and some are missing; sequencing was by immunoSEQ multiplex PCR. This table holds 90,000 to 130,000 clones, approximately 85% found once. The sample comprised peripheral blood. Receptors originate from a man aged 40-55 years with acute or convalescent COVID-19. The CDR3 runs from the conserved cysteine through the conserved F or W. Each record gives: D gene, V gene, J gene, clone size, CDR3 protein, CDR3 DNA. The D gene is left open where the match is weak. Size values are once, few and many counts, or a class for expanded clones, and some rows have none.

D: .
V: TRBV20-1
J: TRBJ1-6
size: .
CDR3: CSASEQYNSPLHF
DNA: TGCAGTGCTAGTGAGCAGTATAATTCACCCCTCCACTTT

D: TRBD1
V: TRBV5-7
J: TRBJ1-5
size: .
CDR3: CASSLEGQGSYSNQPQHF
DNA: TGTGCCAGCAGCTTGGAGGGACAGGGCTCTTATAGCAATCAGCCCCAGCATTTT

D: TRBD2
V: TRBV11-2
J: TRBJ2-1
size: .
CDR3: CASSELAGNNEQFF
DNA: TGTGCCAGCAGCGAACTAGCGGGGAACAATGAGCAGTTCTTC

D: TRBD2
V: TRBV27
J: TRBJ2-7
size: .
CDR3: CASSSLPSGRPSEQYF
DNA: TGTGCCAGCAGTTCCCTTCCTAGCGGGAGGCCCTCCGAGCAGTACTTC

D: .
V: TRBV7-9
J: TRBJ1-1
size: .
CDR3: CASSGQHNTEAFF
DNA: TGTGCCAGCAGCGGACAGCATAACACTGAAGCTTTCTTT

D: TRBD2
V: TRBV6-6
J: TRBJ2-7
size: .
CDR3: CASTREGGASYEQYF
DNA: TGTGCCAGCACCCGGGAGGGTGGGGCCTCCTACGAGCAGTACTTC

D: TRBD1
V: TRBV19
J: TRBJ1-1
size: .
CDR3: CASSILTGGTGTEAFF
DNA: TGTGCCAGTAGTATTCTGACAGGGGGCACGGGCACTGAAGCTTTCTTT

D: TRBD1
V: TRBV2
J: TRBJ1-3
size: .
CDR3: CARRDRGGGNTIYF
DNA: TGTGCCAGAAGGGACAGGGGTGGCGGAAACACCATATATTTT

D: TRBD2
V: TRBV7-9
J: TRBJ2-7
size: few
CDR3: CASSQGAGETREQYF
DNA: TGTGCCAGCAGCCAAGGAGCGGGAGAAACCCGCGAGCAGTACTTC

D: .
V: TRBV21-1
J: TRBJ1-5
size: .
CDR3: CASSKLGQGVLLSNQPQHF
DNA: TGTGCCAGCAGCAAGTTGGGACAGGGGGTGTTATTGAGCAATCAGCCCCAGCATTTT

D: TRBD2
V: TRBV3-1/TRBV3-2
J: TRBJ2-1
size: .
CDR3: CASSQPVGRASYYNEQFF
DNA: TGTGCCAGCAGCCAGCCGGTCGGGAGGGCCAGTTACTACAATGAGCAGTTCTTC

D: .
V: TRBV30
J: TRBJ2-7
size: .
CDR3: CAWSGPRYTRGEQYF
DNA: TGTGCCTGGAGTGGTCCTCGGTATACTCGAGGCGAGCAGTACTTC

D: TRBD1
V: TRBV3-1/TRBV3-2
J: TRBJ2-4
size: .
CDR3: CASSTQGLLAKNIQYF
DNA: TGTGCCAGCAGCACACAGGGGCTCCTAGCCAAAAACATTCAGTACTTC

D: .
V: TRBV21-1
J: TRBJ1-5
size: .
CDR3: CASSIGVSNQPQHF
DNA: TGTGCCAGCAGCATAGGAGTGAGCAATCAGCCCCAGCATTTT

D: TRBD1
V: TRBV30
J: TRBJ1-6
size: .
CDR3: CAWSATGTNSPLHF
DNA: TGTGCCTGGAGTGCGACAGGGACCAATTCACCCCTCCACTTT

D: TRBD1
V: TRBV18
J: TRBJ1-1
size: .
CDR3: CASSPLDRGRVNTEAFF
DNA: TGTGCCAGCTCACCCTTAGACAGGGGCCGGGTGAACACTGAAGCTTTCTTT

D: TRBD1
V: TRBV19
J: TRBJ1-6
size: .
CDR3: CASSYLKGTGPLSSYNSPLHF
DNA: TGTGCCAGTAGTTACCTAAAAGGGACAGGTCCCCTAAGCTCCTATAATTCACCCCTCCACTTT

D: TRBD2
V: TRBV18
J: TRBJ2-1
size: .
CDR3: CASSLGLANSYNEQFF
DNA: TGTGCCAGCTCACTCGGACTAGCGAACTCCTACAATGAGCAGTTCTTC

D: TRBD1
V: TRBV5-8
J: TRBJ1-4
size: many
CDR3: CASSPGQGTTEKLFF
DNA: TGTGCCAGCAGCCCAGGACAGGGGACGACTGAAAAACTGTTTTTT

D: .
V: TRBV6-5
J: TRBJ1-5
size: once
CDR3: CASSRTGQGNQPQHF
DNA: TGTGCCAGCAGCCGCACAGGGCAGGGTAATCAGCCCCAGCATTTT

D: .
V: TRBV2
J: TRBJ2-6
size: .
CDR3: CASSEGQGRTGANVLTF
DNA: TGTGCCAGCAGTGAAGGGCAGGGCCGAACAGGGGCCAACGTCCTGACTTTC

D: .
V: TRBV27
J: TRBJ2-3
size: .
CDR3: CASSLSAGPPTDTQYF
DNA: TGTGCCAGCAGTTTATCGGCGGGACCCCCCACAGATACGCAGTATTTT

D: .
V: TRBV7-9
J: TRBJ1-4
size: once
CDR3: CASSATRALNEKLFF
DNA: TGTGCCAGCAGCGCCACCAGGGCTCTTAATGAAAAACTGTTTTTT

D: .
V: TRBV19
J: TRBJ2-5
size: .
CDR3: CASSIVGGSGETQYF
DNA: TGTGCCAGTAGTATAGTCGGAGGTTCCGGGGAGACCCAGTACTTC

D: .
V: TRBV7-2
J: TRBJ1-5
size: few
CDR3: CASSFWTVSNQPQHF
DNA: TGTGCCAGCAGCTTCTGGACAGTTAGCAATCAGCCCCAGCATTTT

D: .
V: TRBV5-1
J: TRBJ2-1
size: .
CDR3: CASSSSQIEQFF
DNA: TGCGCCAGCAGCTCCTCCCAGATAGAGCAGTTCTTC

D: .
V: TRBV9
J: TRBJ1-5
size: once
CDR3: CASSPGTFGQPQHF
DNA: TGTGCCAGCAGCCCTGGGACATTCGGACAGCCCCAGCATTTT

D: .
V: TRBV20-1
J: TRBJ2-1
size: .
CDR3: CSVSWGREQFF
DNA: TGCAGTGTTTCGTGGGGGCGGGAGCAGTTCTTC

D: .
V: TRBV19
J: TRBJ2-1
size: .
CDR3: CASSWEGTSYNEQFF
DNA: TGTGCCAGTAGTTGGGAAGGGACTTCCTACAATGAGCAGTTCTTC